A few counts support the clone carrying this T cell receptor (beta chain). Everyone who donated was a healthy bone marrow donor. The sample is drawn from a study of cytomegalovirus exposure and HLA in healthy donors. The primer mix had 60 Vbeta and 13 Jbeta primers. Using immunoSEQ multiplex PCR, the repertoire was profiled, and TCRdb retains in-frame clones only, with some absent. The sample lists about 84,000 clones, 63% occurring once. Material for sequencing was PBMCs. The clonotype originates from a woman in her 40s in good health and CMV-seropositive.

This chain's CDR3 is CASSLEQGPYEQYF. The CDR3 coding sequence is TGTGCCAGCAGCTTAGAACAGGGCCCCTACGAGCAGTACTTC. The chain has TRBV7-9 and TRBJ2-7, with D tentatively TRBD1 (6 bases). The CDR3 runs to 14 residues. CDR1 is SEHNR, CDR2 FQNEAQ, per germline (reference sequence). The ends were cut back, 1 base at V and 2 bases at J, with 9 bases in the middle.